One sample yielded the 30 T cell receptor beta chains listed below, sequenced in a study of blood T cell repertoires in COVID-19 (dated by TCRdb to 2020 to 2022). Library creation used the immunoSEQ multiplex PCR assay. This immuneACCESS table, as held by TCRdb, lists in-frame sequences with V and J called but not all clones. Of the missing ones, under half trace to an unresolved V gene in checked studies; the others have no known cause. This sample gives about 40,000 clones in total; around 84% of them show up just once. The ten largest clones take up roughly an eighth of the sample. Input material: peripheral blood. The receptors originated from a human donor in a cohort sampled during active COVID-19.

This clone was observed once. The V and J genes are TRBV5-1 and TRBJ1-2; tentative D call: TRBD1 (6 bases). The V gene's germline CDR1 is SGHRS and CDR2 YFSETQ. V was cut by 5 bases and J by 4 bases, with 18 bases left in between. The CDR3 consists of 15 residues. CDR3 loop: CASRNASTGIYGYTF. The CDR3, as DNA: TGCGCCAGCAGAAATGCGTCTACAGGGATCTATGGCTACACCTTC. The variable domain in full, with the rest retrieved from reference TRBV5-1 and TRBJ1-2, is KAGVTQTPRYLIKTRGQQVTLSCSPISGHRSVSWYQQTPGQGLQFLFEYFSETQRNKGNFPGRFSGRQFSNSRSEMNVSTLELGDSALYLCASRNASTGIYGYTFGSGTRLTVV.

This chain uses TRBV3-1 (or the pseudogene TRBV3-2) with TRBJ1-2; TRBD1 aligns across 12 bases. The junction had 5 bases not matched to a gene; V was cut back by 5 bases and J by 7 bases. Germline CDR1 reads LGHDT; CDR2 reads YNNKEL (reference sequence). The CDR3 covers 14 residues. This CDR3 reads CASSWDRGPGGYTF. CDR3 nucleotide sequence: TGTGCCAGCAGCTGGGACAGGGGGCCGGGTGGCTACACCTTC.

The rearrangement joins TRBV2 to TRBJ2-3; 9 nucleotides line up with TRBD1. CDR3 size: 14 residues. V trimming: 6 bases; J trimming: 1 base; junction bases outside the gene matches: 2. Germline V gene lookup returns CDR1 SNHLY and CDR2 FYNNEI. Here the CDR3 reads CASRRTGGTDTQYF. In DNA, the CDR3 is TGTGCCAGCAGGAGGACAGGGGGCACAGATACGCAGTATTTT.

The rearrangement joins TRBV4-1 to TRBJ1-4, with 10 positions matching TRBD1. Germline V lookup: CDR1 MGHRA, CDR2 YSYEKL. The CDR3 totals 17 residues. J was trimmed by 8 bases and V by 1 base; bases with no gene match: 10. This CDR3 is CASSQGQGAGLGEKLFF. CDR3 in DNA: TGCGCCAGCAGCCAAGGACAGGGGGCCGGGCTAGGAGAAAAACTGTTTTTT.

The genes are TRBV6-6 and TRBJ2-5; D not certain. Trimming removed 6 bases from V and 4 bases from J, with 15 bases in between. CDR3 size: 14 residues. Germline CDR1 is MNHNY and CDR2 is SVGAGI (reference sequence). Written as DNA, the CDR3 is TGTGCCAGCAGATCTCGGCGGCAGATAGAGACCCAGTACTTC. It translates to CASRSRRQIETQYF.

The genes are TRBV5-1 and TRBJ2-2; 7 nucleotides match TRBD1. The CDR3 consists of 15 residues. Trimming at V came to 4 bases and at J to 4 bases, leaving 7 bases not matched to a gene. CDR1 is SGHRS, CDR2 YFSETQ, per germline. Here the CDR3 DNA reads TGCGCCAGCAGCCCGGACAGGATGGGCACCGGGGAGCTGTTTTTT. Its protein is CASSPDRMGTGELFF.

This clone is medium-sized in the sample. The genes are TRBV6-5 and TRBJ2-7; 8 bases are a match to TRBD2. Losses at the gene ends were 1 base for V and 7 bases for J; bases not matched to a gene: 9. The germline CDR1 and CDR2 sequences are MNHEY and SVGAGI. The CDR3 consists of 15 residues. CDR3 region: CASSYWVGGDREQYF. The CDR3 DNA reads TGTGCCAGCAGTTACTGGGTCGGGGGGGATCGGGAGCAGTACTTC.

This clone was found a few times. The rearrangement uses TRBV7-3 and TRBJ1-1; D remains unclear. The CDR3 has 13 residues. Germline CDR1 reads SGHTA; CDR2 reads FQGTGA. V was shortened by 4 bases and J by 6 bases, with 12 bases between the two germline ends. CDR3 nucleotides: TGTGCCAGCAGCTCCCTGAGCGGTTCTGAAGCTTTCTTT. Translated, it gives CASSSLSGSEAFF.

This chain joins TRBV18 and TRBJ2-7; D ambiguous. The CDR3 loop spans 14 amino acids. The germline V and J ends were trimmed by 4 bases and 1 base, with 11 bases remaining between them. Germline assignment: CDR1 KGHSH and CDR2 LQKENI. The CDR3 region is CASSLVADSYEQYF. DNA of the CDR3: TGTGCCAGCTCACTTGTGGCAGATTCCTACGAGCAGTACTTC.

This clone was found once. The V gene is TRBV3-1 (or the pseudogene TRBV3-2), the J gene TRBJ1-1, with TRBD1 identical over 8 bases. Per the germline V gene, CDR1 is LGHDT and CDR2 is YNNKEL (reference sequence). The CDR3 loop spans 13 amino acids. Trimming removed 5 bases from V and 4 bases from J; junction bases left unmatched: 3. The CDR3 here is CASSYRGATEAFF. The DNA of the CDR3 is TGTGCCAGCAGCTACAGGGGGGCCACTGAAGCTTTCTTT.

This rearrangement joins TRBV19 to TRBJ2-6, with 11 bases matching TRBD1. Looked up from germline, CDR1 is LNHDA and CDR2 is SQIVND (reference sequence). This CDR3 has 18 residues. Trimming at V came to 5 bases and at J to 1 base, leaving 7 bases not matched to a gene. The CDR3 loop reads CASSPRDRGWSGANVLTF. DNA of the CDR3: TGTGCCAGTAGTCCCCGGGACAGGGGGTGGTCTGGGGCCAACGTCCTGACTTTC.

This clone was recorded once. The chain employs TRBV6-4 and TRBJ1-2, with D perhaps TRBD1 (6 bases). This CDR3 is 14 amino acids long. The germline V gene has CDR1 MRHNA and CDR2 SNTAGT. V shed 4 bases and J shed 7 bases, with 16 bases lying between them. The CDR3 reads CASSGQTGSGGYTF. The CDR3 nucleotides read TGTGCCAGCAGTGGCCAAACAGGGAGCGGTGGCTACACCTTC.

There are a few counts of this clone. This rearrangement joins TRBV5-8 to TRBJ2-2, with TRBD1 matching 7 bases. The trim removed 3 bases at V and 0 bases at J, leaving 5 bases unmatched. CDR1 is SGHTS and CDR2 is YDEGEE in the germline V gene. The CDR3 totals 16 residues. CDR3 amino acids: CASSSAGGTNTGELFF. CDR3 nucleotides: TGTGCCAGCAGCTCCGCAGGGGGAACGAACACCGGGGAGCTGTTTTTT.

The rearrangement uses TRBV19 and TRBJ2-1; TRBD1 matches at 7 bases. V shed 0 bases, J shed 6 bases, and the junction held 5 bases outside the gene matches. CDR3 length: 15 residues. The germline gives CDR1 LNHDA, CDR2 SQIVND (reference sequence). The CDR3 DNA reads TGTGCCAGTAGTATAGATCGGGCAGGGGGCAATGAGCAGTTCTTC. Its translation: CASSIDRAGGNEQFF.

The V gene is TRBV7-3, the J gene TRBJ2-2; 11 bases map to TRBD1. V dropped 4 bases and J dropped 6; count of bases not matched to a gene: 7. Germline V lookup: CDR1 SGHTA, CDR2 FQGTGA. This CDR3 is built from 16 residues. The CDR3 bases are TGTGCCAGCAGCTACTGGGGACAGGGGGACGCCGGGGAGCTGTTTTTT. Its protein is CASSYWGQGDAGELFF. Combining the CDR3 with reference TRBV7-3 and TRBJ2-2 gives the whole variable domain GAGVSQTPSNKVTEKGKYVELRCDPISGHTALYWYRQSLGQGPEFLIYFQGTGAADDSGLPNDRFFAVRPEGSVSTLKIQRTERGDSAVYLCASSYWGQGDAGELFFGEGSRLTVL.

V usage is TRBV5-1 and J usage is TRBJ2-3; 7 bases fit TRBD2. The CDR3 length is 14 residues. J lost 1 base, V lost 6 bases, and 5 bases had no gene match. CDR1 is SGHRS and CDR2 is YFSETQ in the germline V gene. The CDR3 DNA follows: TGCGCCAGCATGGGCGGGGGTCGCACAGATACGCAGTATTTT. This encodes CASMGGGRTDTQYF. The full variable domain, in which reference TRBV5-1 and TRBJ2-3 provide the parts outside the CDR3, is KAGVTQTPRYLIKTRGQQVTLSCSPISGHRSVSWYQQTPGQGLQFLFEYFSETQRNKGNFPGRFSGRQFSNSRSEMNVSTLELGDSALYLCASMGGGRTDTQYFGPGTRLTVL.

This clone was detected only once. This CDR3 reads CASSRDRGREYF. As DNA, the CDR3 is TGTGCCAGCAGCCGCGACAGGGGACGGGAGTATTTT. V usage is TRBV7-9 and J usage is TRBJ2-3; 8 bases map to TRBD1. This CDR3 has 12 amino acids. Germline trimming cut 5 bases from V and 13 bases from J; bases unmatched to any gene: 8. The V gene's germline CDR1 is SEHNR and CDR2 FQNEAQ (reference sequence).

J is TRBJ2-1 and V is TRBV10-1; tentative D call: TRBD1 (7 bases). The CDR3 loop spans 14 amino acids. Germline V gene sequence: CDR1 WNHNN, CDR2 SYGVQD (reference sequence). Between the trimmed V and J ends, which lost 8 bases and 4 bases, there was a span of 15 bases. Written as DNA, the CDR3 is TGCGCCAGCTCCCAGGGGGGAAGTTACAATGAGCAGTTCTTC. Translated, it gives CASSQGGSYNEQFF.

The chain couples TRBV7-2 to TRBJ1-5, with D uncertain. Germline assignment: CDR1 SGHTA and CDR2 FQGNSA. The germline V and J ends were trimmed by 5 bases and 4 bases, with 9 bases remaining between them. The CDR3 covers 13 residues. The CDR3 reads CASSTGQNQPQHF. As DNA, the CDR3 is TGTGCCAGCAGCACTGGGCAGAATCAGCCCCAGCATTTT. The variable domain in full, completed from reference TRBV7-2 and TRBJ1-5, reads GAGVSQSPSNKVTEKGKDVELRCDPISGHTALYWYRQSLGQGLEFLIYFQGNSAPDKSGLPSDRFSAERTGGSVSTLTIQRTQQEDSAVYLCASSTGQNQPQHFGDGTRLSIL.

The gene calls are TRBV5-1 and TRBJ2-1; 10 bases are a match to TRBD1. Germline lookup yields CDR1 SGHRS and CDR2 YFSETQ. The CDR3 spans 16 residues. V lost 4 bases and J lost 6; bases outside the gene matches: 10. The CDR3 loop is CASSKTGTGASNEQFF. CDR3 nucleotides: TGCGCCAGCAGCAAAACCGGGACAGGGGCGAGCAATGAGCAGTTCTTC. Using reference TRBV5-1 and TRBJ2-1 for the parts outside the CDR3, the full variable domain is KAGVTQTPRYLIKTRGQQVTLSCSPISGHRSVSWYQQTPGQGLQFLFEYFSETQRNKGNFPGRFSGRQFSNSRSEMNVSTLELGDSALYLCASSKTGTGASNEQFFGPGTRLTVL.

The V and J genes are TRBV10-1 and TRBJ2-3, with D perhaps matching TRBD2 (6 bases). Trimming cost V 8 bases and J 3 bases, with 12 bases left between them. The CDR3 is made up of 13 amino acids. CDR1 WNHNN and CDR2 SYGVQD come from the germline V gene (reference sequence). This CDR3 is CASRDSKTDTQYF. CDR3 bases: TGCGCCAGCCGGGACTCGAAGACAGATACGCAGTATTTT.

This chain joins TRBV10-3 and TRBJ1-2; 9 nucleotides align to TRBD1. The J segment lost 8 bases and the V segment lost 4 bases, leaving 5 bases of the junction unmatched. Germline-derived CDR1 and CDR2 are ENHRY and SYGVKD. The CDR3 runs 13 residues. CDR3 loop: CAISGGQGYGYTF. The DNA of the CDR3 is TGTGCCATCAGTGGCGGACAGGGGTACGGCTACACCTTC.

The rearrangement links TRBV6-5 to TRBJ2-6; the D gene is possibly TRBD2 (6 bases). V was clipped by 8 bases and J by 0 bases, with 11 bases between them. This CDR3 has 15 residues. Germline V gene lookup returns CDR1 MNHEY and CDR2 SVGAGI. The chain's CDR3 is CASFPGSSGANVLTF. CDR3 coding DNA: TGTGCCAGCTTCCCCGGGAGCTCTGGGGCCAACGTCCTGACTTTC.

This clone was seen a few times. The rearrangement joins TRBV14 to TRBJ1-2, with D perhaps TRBD1 (6 bases). Deletions cut 0 bases from V and 8 bases from J, with 13 bases between. The CDR3 runs 14 residues. Looked up from germline, CDR1 is SGHDN and CDR2 is FVKESK. The CDR3 reads CASSQDNRVWGYTF. CDR3 coding DNA: TGTGCCAGCAGCCAAGATAACAGGGTTTGGGGCTACACCTTC.

The sample holds a few counts of this clone. The chain carries TRBV27 and TRBJ2-2; 8 nucleotides match TRBD1. The CDR3 extends over 14 amino acids. V was clipped by 0 bases and J by 7 bases; unmatched bases: 1. CDR1 is MNHEY and CDR2 is SMNVEV in the germline V gene (reference sequence). The CDR3 region is CASSLSQGVGELFF. DNA for the CDR3: TGTGCCAGCAGTTTATCACAGGGGGTCGGGGAGCTGTTTTTT.

V usage is TRBV3-1 (or the pseudogene TRBV3-2) and J usage is TRBJ2-7; 9 nucleotides line up with TRBD2. Unmatched junction bases numbered 12, after V lost 5 bases and J lost 4 bases. From germline, CDR1 is LGHDT and CDR2 YNNKEL (reference sequence). This CDR3 spans 16 amino acids. As DNA, the CDR3 is TGTGCCAGCAGCGAAAGCGCGGGAGGGTCCCCTTACGAGCAGTACTTC. Amino acids: CASSESAGGSPYEQYF.

The chain has TRBV5-1 and TRBJ1-1; D might be TRBD1 (6 bases). The V gene's germline CDR1 is SGHRS and CDR2 YFSETQ. CDR3 length: 17 amino acids. The germline V and J ends were trimmed by 4 bases and 4 bases, with 23 bases remaining between them. CDR3 sequence reads: CASSPRAGEREGTEAFF. For the CDR3, the DNA is TGCGCCAGCAGCCCCAGGGCAGGGGAGAGGGAGGGCACTGAAGCTTTCTTT.

The V and J genes are TRBV5-1 and TRBJ1-1; 9 bases are shared with TRBD1. The J segment lost 1 base and the V segment lost 4 bases, leaving 2 bases of the junction unmatched. The germline V gene encodes CDR1 SGHRS and CDR2 YFSETQ. This CDR3 has 14 amino acids. The CDR3 spells CASSGGQGNTEAFF. The DNA of the CDR3 is TGCGCCAGCAGCGGGGGACAGGGGAACACTGAAGCTTTCTTT.

The chain is built from TRBV11-2 and TRBJ1-3; D possibly corresponds to TRBD1 (5 bases). Per germline, CDR1 SGHAT and CDR2 FQNNGV. The V and J ends lost 3 bases and 4 bases respectively, with 10 bases between them. The CDR3 has 14 amino acids. The CDR3 DNA reads as TGTGCCAGCAGCTTGGAGCCAGGGGGAAACACCATATATTTT. Translated: CASSLEPGGNTIYF.

V and J are TRBV6-6 and TRBJ2-1; TRBD1 matches at 8 bases. V shed 10 bases, J shed 4 bases, and the junction held 3 bases outside the gene matches. This CDR3 contains 12 residues. Per germline, CDR1 MNHNY and CDR2 SVGAGI (reference sequence). The CDR3: CATRTGYNEQFF. The CDR3 nucleotides are TGTGCCACGCGGACAGGGTACAATGAGCAGTTCTTC.